This TCR beta chain was identified during a study of blood T cell repertoires in COVID-19. At the level of the study: Specimens from acute and convalescent COVID-19 originated in the United States, Italy and Spain. The analysed material was cDNA or gDNA that came from T cells, B-cell-depleted T cells, or PBMCs.

In the original workflow: By means of reference gene primer amplification, nucleated cell counts were estimated. Repertoires were generated with immunoSEQ multiplex PCR, while TCRdb's copy carries only in-frame clones and drops some. Clone size and V and J calls were adopted from that table, with D and trimming inferred from the DNA. The sample has roughly 150,000 clones; 83% are singletons. The CDR3 has 16 amino acids. Trimming removed 7 bases from V and 0 bases from J; junction bases left unmatched: 8. The V gene's germline CDR1 is MDHEN and CDR2 SYDVKM. Sequenced sample: peripheral blood. This chain connects TRBV28 to TRBJ2-3; 9 bases agree with TRBD2. This sequence originates from a woman aged 80 or over with acute or convalescent COVID-19. In DNA, the CDR3 is TGTGCCAGCAATCTAGCGGGACCCCTTAGCACAGATACGCAGTATTTT. It specifies CASNLAGPLSTDTQYF.